Listed below are T cell receptor beta chains from one sample, sequenced in a study of blood T cell repertoires in COVID-19. Assay: immunoSEQ multiplex PCR; the TCRdb copy retains only in-frame clones and omits some. The data contain 200,000 to 250,000 clones, less than 90% of them singletons. The sequenced sample was peripheral blood. The receptors were gathered from a woman aged 50 to 60 with acute or convalescent COVID-19. Both conserved end residues are part of each CDR3. D genes are given only for firm matches. Not all rows give a size; the values are once, few, many and, for expanded clones, a class.

j_call v_call clone_size d_call cdr3_aa cdr3_nt
TRBJ1-6 TRBV7-8 . . CASSLAPGDPKESPLHF TGTGCCAGCAGCTTAGCGCCGGGGGACCCTAAGGAATCACCCCTCCACTTT
TRBJ1-1 TRBV7-9 . TRBD1 CASSPGTGRATEAFF TGTGCCAGCAGTCCCGGGACAGGGAGGGCCACTGAAGCTTTCTTT
TRBJ1-4 TRBV7-6 . . CASSPVGRAEKLFF TGTGCCAGCAGCCCTGTGGGCAGGGCTGAAAAACTGTTTTTT
TRBJ2-7 TRBV2 . . CASSDDSSYEQYF TGTGCCAGCAGTGACGACAGCAGCTACGAGCAGTACTTC
TRBJ1-5 TRBV6-6 . . CASSYSVTVQPQHF TGTGCCAGCAGTTACTCAGTGACAGTTCAGCCCCAGCATTTT
TRBJ2-7 TRBV6-5 . TRBD2 CASSRTSGASYEQYF TGTGCCAGCAGTAGGACTAGCGGTGCTTCCTACGAGCAGTACTTC
TRBJ1-2 TRBV7-9 . TRBD1 CASSLGRDRVPGYTF TGTGCCAGCAGCTTAGGGAGAGACAGGGTCCCTGGCTACACCTTC
TRBJ2-1 TRBV5-1 . TRBD1 CASSYQGAVQFF TGCGCCAGCAGCTATCAGGGGGCGGTTCAGTTCTTC
TRBJ1-1 TRBV18 . . CASSPQRMNTEAFF TGTGCCAGCTCACCACAGAGAATGAACACTGAAGCTTTCTTT
TRBJ2-1 TRBV7-2 . TRBD2 CASSLGGGPFSYNEQFF TGTGCCAGCAGCTTAGGCGGGGGGCCCTTTTCCTACAATGAGCAGTTCTTC
TRBJ1-6 TRBV7-9 few TRBD1 CASSSGQGSYNSPLHF TGTGCCAGCAGCTCCGGACAGGGTTCCTATAATTCACCCCTCCACTTT
TRBJ2-1 TRBV6-2/TRBV6-3 . TRBD2 CASSSTSGYNEQFF TGTGCCAGCAGTTCGACTAGCGGGTACAATGAGCAGTTCTTC
TRBJ2-3 TRBV7-2 . TRBD2 CASSPPAGGYTDTQYF TGTGCCAGCAGCCCCCCTGCGGGAGGGTACACAGATACGCAGTATTTT
TRBJ1-6 TRBV6-2/TRBV6-3 . . CASSYRAPRDSPLHF TGTGCCAGCAGTTACCGAGCCCCGAGGGATTCACCCCTCCACTTT
TRBJ1-5 TRBV20-1 . . CSASSGDSNQPQHF TGCAGTGCTAGTTCAGGGGATAGCAATCAGCCCCAGCATTTT
TRBJ2-5 TRBV6-5 . TRBD2 CASSYSLADQETQYF TGTGCCAGCAGTTACTCTCTAGCGGACCAAGAGACCCAGTACTTC
TRBJ2-5 TRBV6-5 . TRBD2 CASSWGLQETQYF TGTGCCAGCAGTTGGGGACTACAAGAGACCCAGTACTTC
TRBJ2-4 TRBV27 . . CASRDGGPKNIQYF TGTGCCAGTAGGGACGGGGGGCCCAAAAACATTCAGTACTTC
TRBJ1-6 TRBV5-1 . TRBD1 CASSLGQGLSPLHF TGCGCCAGCAGCTTGGGACAGGGCCTTTCACCCCTCCACTTT
TRBJ2-1 TRBV7-2 . TRBD2 CATGLAGVWNEQFF TGTGCCACCGGACTAGCGGGAGTGTGGAATGAGCAGTTCTTC
TRBJ2-1 TRBV7-2 . . CASSFITGMNEQFF TGTGCCAGCAGCTTCATTACAGGGATGAATGAGCAGTTCTTC
TRBJ2-3 TRBV7-9 . . CASSPGHLTSDTQYF TGTGCCAGCAGCCCAGGACATCTAACCAGCGATACGCAGTATTTT
TRBJ2-7 TRBV2 once TRBD1 CASRGTDSYEQYF TGTGCCAGCAGGGGGACAGACTCCTACGAGCAGTACTTC
TRBJ1-1 TRBV5-8 . . CASPGRGAWSTEAFF TGTGCCAGCCCCGGGAGGGGGGCCTGGAGCACTGAAGCTTTCTTT
TRBJ1-1 TRBV18 . . CASSSGTQNTEAFF TGTGCCAGCTCGTCGGGTACTCAGAACACTGAAGCTTTCTTT
TRBJ2-1 TRBV3-1/TRBV3-2 . . CASSQVGLRHNEQFF TGTGCCAGCAGCCAAGTCGGACTACGGCACAATGAGCAGTTCTTC
TRBJ2-3 TRBV6-5 . TRBD2 CASSYGISGGADTQYF TGTGCCAGCAGTTATGGGATTAGCGGGGGCGCAGATACGCAGTATTTT
TRBJ2-2 TRBV6-4 . . CAGSGTLNTGELFF TGTGCCGGGTCCGGGACTCTGAACACCGGGGAGCTGTTTTTT
TRBJ1-2 TRBV30 . TRBD1 CAWSVVDRGIGYTF TGTGCCTGGAGTGTTGTGGACAGGGGGATAGGCTACACCTTC
TRBJ2-1 TRBV7-2 . TRBD2 CASSATSGGYNEQFF TGTGCCAGCAGCGCTACTAGCGGGGGCTACAATGAGCAGTTCTTC
TRBJ2-3 TRBV3-1/TRBV3-2 . TRBD2 CASSQEGGYTDTQYF TGTGCCAGCAGCCAAGAGGGAGGGTACACAGATACGCAGTATTTT
TRBJ1-5 TRBV6-6 . . CASSGGTSGNQPQHF TGTGCCAGCAGTGGGGGGACTAGTGGCAATCAGCCCCAGCATTTT
TRBJ2-2 TRBV19 . TRBD2 CASSSPGTRGTDGELFF TGTGCCAGTAGTAGTCCCGGGACTAGGGGGACGGACGGGGAGCTGTTTTTT
TRBJ1-3 TRBV30 . . CAWSVPYSAKYTIYF TGTGCCTGGAGTGTACCGTACAGTGCGAAGTACACCATATATTTT
TRBJ1-1 TRBV28 . . CASSTHREGTEAFF TGTGCCAGCAGTACCCACAGGGAAGGCACTGAAGCTTTCTTT
TRBJ1-3 TRBV7-2 . . CASSLGREPGNTIYF TGTGCCAGCAGCTTAGGGAGGGAACCTGGAAACACCATATATTTT
TRBJ1-2 TRBV6-2/TRBV6-3 . TRBD1 CASSYNGQGAYGYTF TGTGCCAGCAGTTACAATGGACAGGGGGCGTACGGCTACACCTTC
TRBJ2-3 TRBV7-9 . . CASSYQSDTQYF TGTGCCAGCAGCTATCAATCAGATACGCAGTATTTT
TRBJ1-1 TRBV28 . . CASSPGGGGTEAFF TGTGCCAGCAGCCCCGGCGGGGGAGGCACTGAAGCTTTCTTT
TRBJ1-4 TRBV6-5 . . CASSFPGQEKLFF TGTGCCAGCAGTTTTCCGGGACAAGAAAAACTGTTTTTT
TRBJ1-2 TRBV7-2 . . CASSLDAGGYYGYTF TGTGCCAGCAGCTTGGATGCGGGGGGCTACTATGGCTACACCTTC
TRBJ1-5 TRBV6-1 . . CASSEMGSVKGEPQHF TGTGCCAGCAGTGAAATGGGCAGCGTCAAAGGGGAGCCCCAGCATTTT
TRBJ1-6 TRBV11-3 few TRBD1 CAGHGTESSYNSPLHF TGTGCCGGCCACGGGACAGAGAGCTCCTATAATTCACCCCTCCACTTT
TRBJ1-1 TRBV18 . TRBD1 CASSPLGTGEAFF TGTGCCAGCTCACCACTCGGGACAGGAGAGGCTTTCTTT
TRBJ2-1 TRBV9 . TRBD2 CASSATSGIHNEQFF TGTGCCAGCAGCGCGACTAGCGGGATCCACAATGAGCAGTTCTTC
TRBJ2-3 TRBV6-2/TRBV6-3 . . CASSKGLATDTQYF TGTGCCAGCAGTAAGGGACTTGCCACAGATACGCAGTATTTT
TRBJ2-1 TRBV19 . . CASTLQGREQFF TGTGCCAGCACACTACAGGGACGCGAGCAGTTCTTC
TRBJ1-2 TRBV29-1 . TRBD1 CSVPTGKYGYTF TGCAGCGTTCCGACAGGGAAATATGGCTACACCTTC
TRBJ1-1 TRBV5-1 . TRBD1 CASSVGQGAGTEAFF TGCGCCAGCAGCGTGGGACAGGGGGCTGGAACTGAAGCTTTCTTT